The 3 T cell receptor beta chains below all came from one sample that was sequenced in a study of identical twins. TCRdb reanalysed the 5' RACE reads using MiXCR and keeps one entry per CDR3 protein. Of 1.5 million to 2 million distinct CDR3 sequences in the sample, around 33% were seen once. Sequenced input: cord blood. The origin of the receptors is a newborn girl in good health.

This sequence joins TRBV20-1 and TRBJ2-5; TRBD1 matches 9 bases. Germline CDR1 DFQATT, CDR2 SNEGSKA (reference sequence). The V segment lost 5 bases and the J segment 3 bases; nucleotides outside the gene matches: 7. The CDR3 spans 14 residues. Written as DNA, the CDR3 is TGCAGTGCTGCACAGGGGGCTCGAAAAGAGACCCAGTACTTC. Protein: CSAAQGARKETQYF.

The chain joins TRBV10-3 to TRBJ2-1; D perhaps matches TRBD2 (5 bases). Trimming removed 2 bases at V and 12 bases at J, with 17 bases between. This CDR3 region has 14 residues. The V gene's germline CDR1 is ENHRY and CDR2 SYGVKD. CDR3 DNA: TGTGCCATCAGTGAGCTTGACTACCCCCCGTCGCAGTTCTTC. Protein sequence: CAISELDYPPSQFF.

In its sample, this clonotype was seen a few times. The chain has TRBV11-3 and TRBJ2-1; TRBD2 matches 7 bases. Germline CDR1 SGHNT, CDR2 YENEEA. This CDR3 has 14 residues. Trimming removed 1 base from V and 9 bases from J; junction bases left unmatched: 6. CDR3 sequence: CASSLGGGRGEQFF. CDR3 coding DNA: TGTGCCAGCAGCTTAGGTGGAGGGAGGGGTGAGCAGTTCTTC.